This TCR beta chain was observed in a study of human T cells and chemical hapten exposure. Individual cDNA molecules had unique molecular identifiers attached to them by the library. TCRdb reanalysed the RACE reads using MiXCR and keeps one entry per CDR3 protein. Of about 270,000 distinct CDR3 sequences in the sample, over 7.5% were seen once. The germline V gene encodes CDR1 SGHAT and CDR2 FQDESV (reference sequence). The CDR3 spans 14 residues. The V gene lost 5 bases and the J gene lost 5 bases, with 10 bases spanning the gap. Regarding time point: pre-sensitization, week 0. As to treatment: therapeutic diphenylcyclopropenone sensitization with weekly scalp DPC.

This TCR came from a man aged 18 to 35 with alopecia areata. Some clones in this sample may be carry-over from other donors' samples. V and J are TRBV11-1 and TRBJ1-6; D is unresolved. This material consisted of whole blood, taken in connection with sensitization to the hapten diphenylcyclopropenone (DPC). The CDR3: CASSHMEHNSPLHF. The CDR3 DNA sequence: TGTGCCAGCAGCCATATGGAGCATAATTCACCCCTCCACTTT.